This passage covers 10 T cell receptor beta chains from one sample sequenced in a study of shared clonotypes between healthy human individuals. CD45RO negativity and positive selection for CCR7 defined naive CD8 cells, a population that excluded terminally differentiated effector memory CD45RA+ cells. Some clones are missing from TCRdb's copy, which holds only in-frame ones; the method was immunoSEQ multiplex PCR. The sample contains hundreds of thousands of clones, roughly 95% of which appear only once. Sample: naive CD8+ T cells sorted from blood. These receptors all stem from a woman aged 25 to 45 in good health.

The CDR3 DNA sequence: TGTGCCAGCAGAGACGACAGGCCTAACTATGGCTACACCTTC. Translation gives CASRDDRPNYGYTF. The gene calls are TRBV28 and TRBJ1-2, with D perhaps matching TRBD1 (6 bases). V was clipped by 6 bases and J by 0 bases, with 11 bases between them. The CDR3 loop spans 14 amino acids. From germline, CDR1 is MDHEN and CDR2 SYDVKM.

The chain is built from TRBV27 and TRBJ2-1; a weak D match, TRBD1 (6 bases). The CDR3 length is 11 residues. Germline lookup yields CDR1 MNHEY and CDR2 SMNVEV (reference sequence). V lost 6 bases and J lost 11, with 11 bases in between. The CDR3 sequence is CASRVGAQQFF. CDR3 in DNA: TGTGCCAGCAGGGTGGGGGCTCAGCAGTTCTTC.

The chain carries TRBV5-4 and TRBJ2-7; D gene unclear. Germline CDR1 is SGHNT and CDR2 is YYREEE (reference sequence). Trimming pared 2 bases from V and 0 bases from J, leaving 9 bases between. CDR3 length: 14 amino acids. This CDR3 reads CASSFSWSSYEQYF. CDR3 in DNA: TGTGCCAGCAGCTTTAGCTGGTCCTCCTACGAGCAGTACTTC.

CDR3 bases: TGTGCCGGTGACAGGGGCTACGAGCAGTACTTC. It specifies CAGDRGYEQYF. The rearrangement links TRBV7-6 to TRBJ2-7, with TRBD1 identical over 8 bases. The CDR3 sequence is 11 residues long. J gave up 3 bases and V 11 bases, and 3 bases lay outside the gene matches. Germline values: CDR1 SGHVS, CDR2 FNYEAQ.

V usage is TRBV27 and J usage is TRBJ2-5; a weak D match, TRBD2 (6 bases). Germline V CDR1 and CDR2: MNHEY, SMNVEV (reference sequence). V was cut by 7 bases and J by 2 bases, with 23 bases left in between. This CDR3 region has 17 residues. The CDR3 loop reads CASKLNGWGDLQETQYF. The DNA of the CDR3 is TGTGCCAGCAAACTCAACGGGTGGGGGGACTTACAAGAGACCCAGTACTTC.

CDR3 in amino acids: CASSQEGRTQHF. The CDR3 DNA follows: TGTGCCAGCAGTCAAGAGGGAAGAACCCAGCATTTT. The J gene is TRBJ1-5, the V gene TRBV6-6; no definite D call. Per germline, CDR1 MNHNY and CDR2 SVGAGI (reference sequence). CDR3 length equals 12 residues. V was cut by 5 bases and J by 11 bases, with 13 bases left in between.

This chain uses TRBV4-2 with TRBJ2-7; TRBD2 matches 13 bases. V gave up 4 bases and J gave up 6 bases; unmatched junction bases: 6. The CDR3 runs 15 residues. CDR1 is LGHNA, CDR2 YNFKEQ, per germline. The CDR3 nucleotides read TGTGCCAGCAGCCCCGAGGGACTAGCGGGATTCGAGCAGTACTTC. This sequence encodes CASSPEGLAGFEQYF.

The chain joins TRBV9 to TRBJ2-5; 7 bases align to TRBD1. The V segment lost 0 bases and the J segment 3 bases; nucleotides outside the gene matches: 2. Germline CDR1 reads SGDLS; CDR2 reads YYNGEE. The CDR3 consists of 14 residues. This CDR3 reads CASSVDGQEETQYF. CDR3 nucleotides: TGTGCCAGCAGCGTAGACGGACAGGAAGAGACCCAGTACTTC.

V usage is TRBV7-3 and J usage is TRBJ2-1; 9 bases match TRBD2. V shed 5 bases and J 7 bases; nucleotides not matched to a gene: 9. Looked up from germline, CDR1 is SGHTA and CDR2 is FQGTGA. The CDR3 has 15 residues. Here the CDR3 reads CASSQIAGEVNEQFF. Written as DNA, the CDR3 is TGTGCCAGCAGCCAGATAGCGGGAGAGGTGAATGAGCAGTTCTTC. Using reference TRBV7-3 and TRBJ2-1 for the parts outside the CDR3, the full variable domain is GAGVSQTPSNKVTEKGKYVELRCDPISGHTALYWYRQSLGQGPEFLIYFQGTGAADDSGLPNDRFFAVRPEGSVSTLKIQRTERGDSAVYLCASSQIAGEVNEQFFGPGTRLTVL.

This chain uses TRBV28 with TRBJ2-7; a possible D gene is TRBD2 (5 bases). V was shortened by 1 base and J by 1 base, with 11 bases between the two germline ends. The CDR3 extends over 15 amino acids. The germline V gene encodes CDR1 MDHEN and CDR2 SYDVKM. The CDR3 nucleotides are TGTGCCAGCAGTTTATCTCGACTACGGTCCTACGAGCAGTACTTC. Its translation is CASSLSRLRSYEQYF.